The rows below give T cell receptor beta chains drawn from one sample of a study of blood T cell repertoires in COVID-19. Profiled with immunoSEQ multiplex PCR; TCRdb holds only in-frame clones, not every one. This sample has under 200,000 clones; about 86% occur once, and the top ten carry 5.5% to 7%. The sequencing sample was made of peripheral blood. Receptors were obtained from a man in his fifties or sixties with active or convalescent COVID-19. Each CDR3 is given with its conserved first and last residue. A D gene is named only where the DNA matches it firmly. Rows give clone size only sometimes, using once, few, many, or a class for an expanded clone.

d_gene: TRBD2
abundance: -
j_gene: TRBJ2-5
v_gene: TRBV5-4
CDR3nt: TGTGCCAGCAGCTTCCGCGGGGGGGGTTCGCAAGAGACCCAGTACTTC
CDR3aa: CASSFRGGGSQETQYF

d_gene: -
abundance: -
j_gene: TRBJ1-1
v_gene: TRBV7-6
CDR3nt: TGTGCCAGCAGCTCCCAACAGGGAACTGAAGCTTTCTTT
CDR3aa: CASSSQQGTEAFF

d_gene: TRBD2
abundance: -
j_gene: TRBJ2-1
v_gene: TRBV27
CDR3nt: TGTGCCAGCAAATTTTGGCGGGAGGGCCAGGGCTCCTACAATGAGCAGTTCTTC
CDR3aa: CASKFWREGQGSYNEQFF

d_gene: TRBD1
abundance: -
j_gene: TRBJ1-6
v_gene: TRBV27
CDR3nt: TGTGCCAGCACTGACTGGACAGGCTCCCTCGAAAGCTCCTATAATTCACCCCTCCACTTT
CDR3aa: CASTDWTGSLESSYNSPLHF

d_gene: TRBD1
abundance: -
j_gene: TRBJ1-1
v_gene: TRBV12-3/TRBV12-4
CDR3nt: TGTGCCAGCAGTTGGACAGGCGAGACTGAAGCTTTCTTT
CDR3aa: CASSWTGETEAFF

d_gene: TRBD2
abundance: -
j_gene: TRBJ2-3
v_gene: TRBV5-1
CDR3nt: TGCGCCAGCAGCATAGGGACTAGCGGGAGAGGAGATACGCAGTATTTT
CDR3aa: CASSIGTSGRGDTQYF

d_gene: -
abundance: -
j_gene: TRBJ2-3
v_gene: TRBV5-5
CDR3nt: TGTGCCAGCAGCTTCTTTGAGCGGGTGCAGGATACGCAGTATTTT
CDR3aa: CASSFFERVQDTQYF

d_gene: -
abundance: -
j_gene: TRBJ2-1
v_gene: TRBV4-1
CDR3nt: TGCGCCAGCAGCCAAAGAGAGGCAACAGGTTTGGCTAATGAGCAGTTCTTC
CDR3aa: CASSQREATGLANEQFF

d_gene: TRBD1
abundance: -
j_gene: TRBJ1-6
v_gene: TRBV6-1
CDR3nt: TGTGCCAGCAGTGACAGGGGGAATAATTCACCCCTCCACTTT
CDR3aa: CASSDRGNNSPLHF

d_gene: TRBD2
abundance: -
j_gene: TRBJ2-3
v_gene: TRBV5-8
CDR3nt: TGTGCCAGCTCCACTAGCGGCACAGATACGCAGTATTTT
CDR3aa: CASSTSGTDTQYF

d_gene: -
abundance: -
j_gene: TRBJ1-6
v_gene: TRBV6-1
CDR3nt: TGTGCCAGCAGTGAATCAGGGGCTACACCCAGACCCCTCCACTTT
CDR3aa: CASSESGATPRPLHF

d_gene: -
abundance: -
j_gene: TRBJ2-3
v_gene: TRBV19
CDR3nt: TGTGCCAGTAGCACAGATCACAGCACAGATACGCAGTATTTT
CDR3aa: CASSTDHSTDTQYF

d_gene: TRBD1
abundance: -
j_gene: TRBJ1-5
v_gene: TRBV20-1
CDR3nt: TGCAGTGCTAGTGTGGGACAGGCTTGGGGCGATCAGCCCCAGCATTTT
CDR3aa: CSASVGQAWGDQPQHF

d_gene: -
abundance: -
j_gene: TRBJ1-5
v_gene: TRBV7-2
CDR3nt: TGTGCCAGCACCTTAGCCCCGGGTCAGCCCCAGCATTTT
CDR3aa: CASTLAPGQPQHF

d_gene: -
abundance: -
j_gene: TRBJ2-5
v_gene: TRBV19
CDR3nt: TGTGCCAGTAGCCCTGGACAGACCCAAGAGACCCAGTACTTC
CDR3aa: CASSPGQTQETQYF

d_gene: TRBD1
abundance: -
j_gene: TRBJ1-4
v_gene: TRBV7-2
CDR3nt: TGTGCCAGCAGCTCAAGACAGGGGGCAAAGGAAAAACTGTTTTTT
CDR3aa: CASSSRQGAKEKLFF

d_gene: -
abundance: -
j_gene: TRBJ2-7
v_gene: TRBV6-2/TRBV6-3
CDR3nt: TGTGCCAGCAGTTACTCGATGGAGTCCTACGAGCAGTACTTC
CDR3aa: CASSYSMESYEQYF

d_gene: -
abundance: -
j_gene: TRBJ2-7
v_gene: TRBV2
CDR3nt: TGTGCCAGCAACCCCGGTGATGTCGAGCAGTACTTC
CDR3aa: CASNPGDVEQYF

d_gene: -
abundance: once
j_gene: TRBJ1-6
v_gene: TRBV6-5
CDR3nt: TGTGCCAGCAGCTCAGAAAATAATTCACCCCTCCACTTT
CDR3aa: CASSSENNSPLHF

d_gene: TRBD1
abundance: -
j_gene: TRBJ1-2
v_gene: TRBV18
CDR3nt: TGTGCCAGCTCACCCTCCCCGGGACAGGGGGGCTATGGCTACACCTTC
CDR3aa: CASSPSPGQGGYGYTF

d_gene: TRBD1
abundance: -
j_gene: TRBJ1-2
v_gene: TRBV9
CDR3nt: TGTGCCAGCGGACAGGGGTTGGACTATGGCTACACCTTC
CDR3aa: CASGQGLDYGYTF

d_gene: TRBD2
abundance: -
j_gene: TRBJ2-5
v_gene: TRBV11-3
CDR3nt: TGTGCCAGCAGTCCAAAACTAGCGGGAGCGGTGGAGACCCAGTACTTC
CDR3aa: CASSPKLAGAVETQYF

d_gene: -
abundance: -
j_gene: TRBJ1-1
v_gene: TRBV2
CDR3nt: TGTGCCAGCAGTAAGACTTCCCCGGGCACTGAAGCTTTCTTT
CDR3aa: CASSKTSPGTEAFF

d_gene: -
abundance: -
j_gene: TRBJ1-1
v_gene: TRBV6-5
CDR3nt: TGTGCCAGCTCCTCCAGCAGGGTGAACACTGAAGCTTTCTTT
CDR3aa: CASSSSRVNTEAFF

d_gene: TRBD2
abundance: -
j_gene: TRBJ2-1
v_gene: TRBV2
CDR3nt: TGTGCCAGCAGTAAGCGGGGGGGCCGCCCCTACAATGAGCAGTTCTTC
CDR3aa: CASSKRGGRPYNEQFF

d_gene: -
abundance: once
j_gene: TRBJ1-3
v_gene: TRBV3-1/TRBV3-2
CDR3nt: TGTGCCAGCAGCCAAGATTCCGCAGGGCACACCATATATTTT
CDR3aa: CASSQDSAGHTIYF

d_gene: -
abundance: -
j_gene: TRBJ2-6
v_gene: TRBV10-3
CDR3nt: TGTGCCATCAGCGGCGGGACAGCCACTTTCTCTGGGGCCAACGTCCTGACTTTC
CDR3aa: CAISGGTATFSGANVLTF

d_gene: -
abundance: -
j_gene: TRBJ1-5
v_gene: TRBV11-2
CDR3nt: TGTGCCAGCAGCTTAGACAGGACAAATCAGCCCCAGCATTTT
CDR3aa: CASSLDRTNQPQHF

d_gene: TRBD1
abundance: -
j_gene: TRBJ1-3
v_gene: TRBV6-1
CDR3nt: TGTGCCAGCAGTGAAGCGACAGGGGTTGGAAACACCATATATTTT
CDR3aa: CASSEATGVGNTIYF

d_gene: TRBD1
abundance: -
j_gene: TRBJ1-6
v_gene: TRBV19
CDR3nt: TGTGCCAGTAGCGACAGGGGCATCGGGGGATCACCCCTCCACTTT
CDR3aa: CASSDRGIGGSPLHF

d_gene: TRBD2
abundance: -
j_gene: TRBJ2-3
v_gene: TRBV6-6
CDR3nt: TGTGCCAGCAGTTTCTTAGCGGGAAGCACAGATACGCAGTATTTT
CDR3aa: CASSFLAGSTDTQYF

d_gene: -
abundance: -
j_gene: TRBJ2-1
v_gene: TRBV6-2/TRBV6-3
CDR3nt: TGTGCCAGCAGTTACTCGATTTTCGGGAGCTCCTACAATGAGCAGTTCTTC
CDR3aa: CASSYSIFGSSYNEQFF

d_gene: -
abundance: few
j_gene: TRBJ2-5
v_gene: TRBV19
CDR3nt: TGTGCCAGTAGTTTGAGCTTCCAAGAGACCCAGTACTTC
CDR3aa: CASSLSFQETQYF

d_gene: -
abundance: -
j_gene: TRBJ2-7
v_gene: TRBV10-2
CDR3nt: TGCGCCAGCAAGGGACAATCGTTGGTGGTCGTGCAGTACTTC
CDR3aa: CASKGQSLVVVQYF

d_gene: TRBD1
abundance: once
j_gene: TRBJ1-6
v_gene: TRBV28
CDR3nt: TGTGCCAGCAGGGACAGGGTTGGCTCACCCCTCCACTTT
CDR3aa: CASRDRVGSPLHF

d_gene: -
abundance: -
j_gene: TRBJ1-2
v_gene: TRBV5-4
CDR3nt: TGTGCCAGCAGCTCCCGGGGGAGGGACTATGGCTACACCTTC
CDR3aa: CASSSRGRDYGYTF

d_gene: TRBD2
abundance: -
j_gene: TRBJ2-4
v_gene: TRBV6-5
CDR3nt: TGTGCCAGCAGCATTGGTAGCGGGTACAAAAACATTCAGTACTTC
CDR3aa: CASSIGSGYKNIQYF

d_gene: -
abundance: -
j_gene: TRBJ2-3
v_gene: TRBV15
CDR3nt: TGTGCCACCAGCAGAGATCCGGGAGATACGCAGTATTTT
CDR3aa: CATSRDPGDTQYF

d_gene: TRBD2
abundance: -
j_gene: TRBJ2-7
v_gene: TRBV6-5
CDR3nt: TGTGCCAGCAGTTTAGCGGGAGCCTCCTACGAGCAGTACTTC
CDR3aa: CASSLAGASYEQYF

d_gene: -
abundance: -
j_gene: TRBJ2-7
v_gene: TRBV19
CDR3nt: TGTGCCAGTAGTCCACAAGCGGACTTGGACGAGCAGTACTTC
CDR3aa: CASSPQADLDEQYF

d_gene: -
abundance: -
j_gene: TRBJ2-7
v_gene: TRBV30
CDR3nt: TGTGCCTTTGGTCCCAGGAACTCCTACGAGCAGTACTTC
CDR3aa: CAFGPRNSYEQYF

d_gene: -
abundance: -
j_gene: TRBJ2-3
v_gene: TRBV9
CDR3nt: TGTGCCAGCAGCGTAGCTACAAGGGGTCAGCAGTATTTT
CDR3aa: CASSVATRGQQYF

d_gene: -
abundance: few
j_gene: TRBJ1-1
v_gene: TRBV6-5
CDR3nt: TGTGCCAGCAGCGACAATCGGGGCACTGAAGCTTTCTTT
CDR3aa: CASSDNRGTEAFF

d_gene: -
abundance: -
j_gene: TRBJ2-7
v_gene: TRBV5-4
CDR3nt: TGTGCCAGCAGCTCCAAATTCACAGGGAACTCCTACGAGCAGTACTTC
CDR3aa: CASSSKFTGNSYEQYF

d_gene: TRBD1
abundance: -
j_gene: TRBJ1-2
v_gene: TRBV7-2
CDR3nt: TGTGCCAGCAGCTTAGGTACAGGGGACGGCTACACCTTC
CDR3aa: CASSLGTGDGYTF